This T cell receptor beta chain was found in a study of STAT5B mutations in CD4+ large granular lymphocyte leukemia. Notes on the study in general: Higher CD4+ than CD8+ T-LGLL clonality might reflect small sample size. No patients shared main leukemic clonotypes, though less than 30% appeared at low frequency elsewhere. 8/27 top patient clones versus 2/35 control clones were TRBV06-family. Without putative leukemic clones, patient CD4-sorted repertoires remained more clonal than healthy CD4+ repertoires.

Notes on this clone: The antigen is undetermined.

This table comes from immunoSEQ multiplex PCR, and its TCRdb copy is limited to in-frame clones, with some not included. Of 25,000 to 30,000 clones in the sample, more than 70% were seen once. The CDR3 consists of 15 residues. The junction had 7 bases not matched to a gene; V was cut back by 2 bases and J by 7 bases. Germline CDR1 and CDR2: SGHTA and FQGNSA. The receptor comes from a human donor in good health. Sample: CD4+ T cells from blood buffy coats. V usage is TRBV7-2 and J usage is TRBJ2-5; TRBD2 matches 10 bases. The CDR3 DNA reads as TGTGCCAGCAGCTTAAGTGGCAGCGGGAGGGGGACCCAGTACTTC. Its translation: CASSLSGSGRGTQYF.